The entry that follows covers one T cell receptor (beta chain) sequence. Its antigen is still unknown. The entry originates in a study of PD-1 blockade in classical Hodgkin lymphoma. The study's findings and limits: TCR diversity rose significantly by C4D1 in CD4+ but not CD8+ cells. Diversity similar to that of newly diagnosed patients was seen at baseline in complete responders.

V dropped 4 bases and J dropped 1 base, with 17 bases sitting between them. CDR1 is SEHNR and CDR2 is FQNEAQ in the germline V gene (reference sequence). This CDR3 is built from 16 residues. Sequencing was performed with immunoSEQ multiplex PCR; in TCRdb, only in-frame clones are kept and a portion is missing. In the table there are tens of thousands of clones, roughly 87% of which are singletons. All the patients suffered relapse after autologous stem cell transplantation, and brentuximab vedotin exposure differed. The sample in question was peripheral blood mononuclear cells (PBMCs), obtained before the second cycle of nivolumab. V is TRBV7-9 and J is TRBJ2-7, with D perhaps assigned TRBD1 or TRBD2 (5 bases each). The clonotype originates from a human donor with classical Hodgkin lymphoma. CDR3 coding DNA: TGTGCCAGCAGCTCAACCGGGACGGATTTTTCCTACGAGCAGTACTTC. Protein sequence: CASSSTGTDFSYEQYF.